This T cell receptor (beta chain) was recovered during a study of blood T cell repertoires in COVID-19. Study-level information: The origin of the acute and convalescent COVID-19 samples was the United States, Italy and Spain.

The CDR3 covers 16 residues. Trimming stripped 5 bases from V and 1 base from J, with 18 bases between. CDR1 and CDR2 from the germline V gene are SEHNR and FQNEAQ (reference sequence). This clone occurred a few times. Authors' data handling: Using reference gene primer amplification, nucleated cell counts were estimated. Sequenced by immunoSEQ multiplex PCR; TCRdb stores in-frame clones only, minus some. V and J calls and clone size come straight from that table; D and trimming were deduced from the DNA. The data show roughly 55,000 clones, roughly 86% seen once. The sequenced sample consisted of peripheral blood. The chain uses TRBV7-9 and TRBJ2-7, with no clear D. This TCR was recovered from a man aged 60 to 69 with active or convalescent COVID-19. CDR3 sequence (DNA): TGTGCCAGCAGCCAAAAGACGGGTACCCTTTCCTACGAGCAGTACTTC. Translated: CASSQKTGTLSYEQYF.